This T cell receptor (beta chain) emerged from a study of T-cell memory formation after mild COVID-19. Study observations and caveats: Memory from before infection featured some responding clones, which suggests cross-reactive memory joined.

Points on this clonotype: Its specificity is not known.

TCRdb reprocessed the 5' RACE reads with MiXCR, giving one entry per CDR3 protein. Altogether some 300,000 distinct CDR3 sequences are present, around a fifth being singletons, with the ten largest covering around 23%. The V gene end was trimmed by 3 bases and the J gene end by 7 bases; junction bases not matched to a gene: 13. CDR1 and CDR2 from the germline V gene are SGHNT and YYREEE (reference sequence). There are 16 residues in the CDR3. The sequenced material came from PBMCs or a T cell subset sorted from them (not recorded which). The TCR originated in a man aged 18-30 years who had mild COVID-19 (a few samples of this study predate the infection). Cell type and time point are not known. The gene calls are TRBV5-4 and TRBJ2-3, with 8 bases that match TRBD2. For the CDR3, the DNA is TGTGCCAGCAGCTCCGACCTAGCGGGCCTATTCTATACGCAGTATTTT. This codes for CASSSDLAGLFYTQYF.